This is a list of T cell receptor beta chains from one sample in a study of identical twins. TCRdb itself ran the 5' RACE reads through MiXCR, one entry per CDR3 protein. The sample carries some 1,600,000 distinct CDR3 sequences, 32% recorded once. Material for sequencing was cord blood. The origin of the receptors is a newborn girl in good health. The conserved cysteine and the conserved F or W are not part of the CDR3 here. The listing skips clone size in some rows; elsewhere it reads once, few, many or a size class.

clone_size j_call v_call cdr3_aa
. TRBJ2-7 TRBV20-1 SANGLAEGYSYEQY
few TRBJ2-1 TRBV6-1 ASEAGRNEQF
. TRBJ2-1 TRBV29-1 SALIGLVSNEQF
few TRBJ2-7 TRBV7-9 ASSPGGTSGSYEQY
. TRBJ1-2 TRBV14 ASSQERDRGPFQGVPLNYGYT
. TRBJ2-5 TRBV29-1 SVVDRGLSVEQY
few TRBJ2-1 TRBV14 ASSQVSGGAWEQF
. TRBJ2-5 TRBV6-6 ASYPRSGSRETQY
. TRBJ2-3 TRBV4-2 ASSQGSALATDTQY
. TRBJ1-1 TRBV20-1 SARARNRQGGTEAF
. TRBJ2-7 TRBV12-3/TRBV12-4 ASSQIATYEQY
. TRBJ2-1 TRBV20-1 SAKSREMSYNEQF
. TRBJ2-3 TRBV28 SVNRASTDTQY
. TRBJ2-5 TRBV5-1 TSRQEETQY
once TRBJ2-3 TRBV27 ASSTPGGGTDTQY
. TRBJ2-5 TRBV2 ASQTGGPGNEQY
few TRBJ2-3 TRBV6-5 ASRDSGGDTQY
. . TRBV5-1 ASSIGLTSGRIYEQY
many TRBJ1-2 TRBV27 ASSPRPNYGYT
few TRBJ2-1 TRBV28 ASSVPGQAYNEQF
. TRBJ2-3 TRBV29-1 SVQWGATDTQY
few TRBJ2-7 TRBV27 ASGMASYEQY
few TRBJ2-3 TRBV5-1 ASSLALGKPGGTDTQY
. TRBJ2-2 TRBV6-5 ASSYSRTSGSPGELF
few TRBJ1-5 TRBV20-1 SASPVGVGQPQH
. . TRBV28 ASRNRGLREQY
few TRBJ2-1 TRBV3-1 ASSLLTSTPYNEQF
. TRBJ1-1 TRBV12-3/TRBV12-4 ASSLGKGAPTEAF
. TRBJ2-3 TRBV12-3/TRBV12-4 ASSLLASTDMQY
. TRBJ2-1 TRBV11-2 ASSSLAGDLNEQF
few TRBJ2-4 TRBV5-1 ASSFGTALAKNIQY
few TRBJ2-5 TRBV2 ASSEFVVPWTQY
few TRBJ1-1 TRBV14 ASSQDGVLGRGRNTEAF
. TRBJ2-2 TRBV20-1 SAPMTGELF
. TRBJ2-1 TRBV28 ASSFVGFSYNEQF
few TRBJ1-2 TRBV25-1 ASSARTGGYGYT
. TRBJ1-2 TRBV20-1 SASVGTDGYT
few TRBJ1-4 TRBV2 ASSEARGANEKLF
. . TRBV20-1 SAFPLLAGGIEQF
. TRBJ2-1 TRBV3-1 ASSQGPLLSYNEQF
few TRBJ1-1 TRBV21-1 ASPERQKNTEAF
. TRBJ1-1 TRBV19 ASSMTPDIYTEAF
few TRBJ1-5 TRBV3-1 ASSLQGDNQPQH
. TRBJ2-2 TRBV3-1 ASTQMGRNTGELF
once TRBJ2-1 TRBV28 ASSSLGGSRNGQF
few TRBJ2-4 TRBV10-2 ASKRGGENIQY
. TRBJ1-2 TRBV20-1 SSYGYT
. TRBJ1-3 TRBV18 ASSPGSSGNTIY
. TRBJ1-5 TRBV5-6 ASSPGSGLQPQH